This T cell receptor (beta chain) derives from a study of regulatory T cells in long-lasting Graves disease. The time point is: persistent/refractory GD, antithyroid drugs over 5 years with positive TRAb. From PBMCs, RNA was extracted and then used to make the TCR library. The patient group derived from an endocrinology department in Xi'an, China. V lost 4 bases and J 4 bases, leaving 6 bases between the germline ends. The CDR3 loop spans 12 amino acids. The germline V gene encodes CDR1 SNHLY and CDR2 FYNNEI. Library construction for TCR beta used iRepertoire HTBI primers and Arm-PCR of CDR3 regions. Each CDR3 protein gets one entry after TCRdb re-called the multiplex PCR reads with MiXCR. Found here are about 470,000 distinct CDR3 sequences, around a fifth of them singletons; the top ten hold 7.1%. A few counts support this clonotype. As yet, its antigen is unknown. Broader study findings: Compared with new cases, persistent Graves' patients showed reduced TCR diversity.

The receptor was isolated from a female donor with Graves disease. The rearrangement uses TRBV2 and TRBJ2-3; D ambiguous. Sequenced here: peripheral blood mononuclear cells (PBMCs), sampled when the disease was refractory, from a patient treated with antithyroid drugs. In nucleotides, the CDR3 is TGTGCCAGCAGTGCGGGTTCAGATACGCAGTATTTT. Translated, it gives CASSAGSDTQYF. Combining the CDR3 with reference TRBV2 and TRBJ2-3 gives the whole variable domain EPEVTQTPSHQVTQMGQEVILRCVPISNHLYFYWYRQILGQKVEFLVSFYNNEISEKSEIFDDQFSVERPDGSNFTLKIRSTKLEDSAMYFCASSAGSDTQYFGPGTRLTVL.